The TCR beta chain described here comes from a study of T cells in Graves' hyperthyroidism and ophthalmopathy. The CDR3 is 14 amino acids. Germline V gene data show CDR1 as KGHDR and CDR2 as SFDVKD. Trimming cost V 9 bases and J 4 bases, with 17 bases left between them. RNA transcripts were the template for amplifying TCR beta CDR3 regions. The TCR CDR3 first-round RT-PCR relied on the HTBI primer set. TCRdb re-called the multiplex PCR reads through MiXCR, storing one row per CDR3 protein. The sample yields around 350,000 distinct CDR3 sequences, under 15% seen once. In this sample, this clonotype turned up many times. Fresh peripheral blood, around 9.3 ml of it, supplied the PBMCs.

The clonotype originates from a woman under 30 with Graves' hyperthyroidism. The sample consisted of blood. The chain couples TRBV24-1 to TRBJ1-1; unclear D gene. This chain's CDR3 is CATRMYPPFTEAFF. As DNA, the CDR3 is TGTGCCACCCGGATGTATCCCCCTTTCACTGAAGCTTTCTTT.